The 9 T cell receptor beta chains below were found in one sample sequenced in a study of T-cell reconstitution after alpha-beta-depleted transplantation in children. This sample's TCRbeta library carried unique molecular identifier barcodes. One entry per CDR3 protein, called by TCRdb with MiXCR from the PCR reads. The sample has fewer than 550,000 distinct CDR3 sequences; roughly 10% are singletons. Sequences were derived from PBMCs, sampled before TCRalphabeta/CD19-depleted stem cell transplant. The receptors were gathered from a child aged 2 to 10 with inherited bone marrow failure, due to receive a stem cell transplant.

Ten or more counts support this clonotype. The genes are TRBV7-9 and TRBJ1-3, with D unclear. CDR1 is SEHNR and CDR2 is FQNEAQ in the germline V gene (reference sequence). The V end was cut by 5 bases, the J end by 4 bases, with 21 bases between. The CDR3 totals 17 residues. The CDR3 reads CASSPFVDGLGGNTIYF. DNA for the CDR3: TGTGCCAGCAGCCCGTTTGTTGACGGGCTGGGAGGAAACACCATATATTTT.

There are many counts of this clonotype. V and J are TRBV4-1 and TRBJ1-2, with D possibly matching TRBD1 (5 bases). Per the germline V gene, CDR1 is MGHRA and CDR2 is YSYEKL. V was pared by 0 bases and J by 2 bases, with 10 bases between. CDR3 length: 15 residues. Written as DNA, the CDR3 is TGCGCCAGCAGCCAAGAAGTAGGGGCAAACTATGGCTACACCTTC. It is translated as CASSQEVGANYGYTF.

This clonotype occurred a few times. The chain employs TRBV7-9 and TRBJ2-5; maybe TRBD2 (5 bases). With 1 base removed from V and 12 bases from J, the gap between germline ends came to 15 bases. Germline V gene sequence: CDR1 SEHNR, CDR2 FQNEAQ (reference sequence). This CDR3 contains 13 residues. The CDR3 sequence is CASSLDSGLSEYF. The CDR3 nucleotides read TGTGCCAGCAGCTTAGATTCCGGACTGTCGGAGTACTTC. Supplemented by reference TRBV7-9 and TRBJ2-5, the full variable domain reads DTGVSQNPRHKITKRGQNVTFRCDPISEHNRLYWYRQTLGQGPEFLTYFQNEAQLEKSRLLSDRFSAERPKGSFSTLEIQRTEQGDSAMYLCASSLDSGLSEYFGPGTRLLVL.

This clonotype was seen repeatedly, ten times or more. The CDR3 loop reads CAYSKFPAEPYEQYF. The CDR3 DNA reads TGTGCCTACAGCAAATTCCCAGCGGAACCCTACGAGCAGTACTTC. The chain carries TRBV6-1 and TRBJ2-7, with a tentative D call TRBD2 (5 bases). Trimming took off 11 bases at V and 2 bases at J, with 22 bases between the two ends. The CDR3 loop spans 15 amino acids. The germline V gene has CDR1 MNHNS and CDR2 SASEGT.

Many counts were recorded for this clonotype. This sequence joins TRBV20-1 and TRBJ2-5; 8 nucleotides agree with TRBD1. V gave up 5 bases and J gave up 7 bases; unmatched junction bases: 9. CDR1 and CDR2 (germline): DFQATT, SNEGSKA (reference sequence). The CDR3 has 13 residues. The DNA of the CDR3 is TGCAGTGCTCTGGACAGGGCCGGAAGGACCCAGTACTTC. Its translation: CSALDRAGRTQYF.

This clonotype was seen a handful of times. Given a much more abundant clone one base away, this may be a read error. This chain connects TRBV20-1 to TRBJ2-1; 10 nucleotides align to TRBD2. Germline V gene sequence: CDR1 DFQATT, CDR2 SNEGSKA (reference sequence). The CDR3 runs to 16 residues. The CDR3: CCARASLAGVVDEQFF. CDR3 in DNA: TGCTGTGCTAGAGCCAGCCTAGCGGGAGTGGTCGATGAGCAGTTCTTC.

Concerning this clonotype itself: Being one base from a much bigger clone, this may be a read error. The chain has TRBV4-2 and TRBJ2-2; 8 nucleotides align to TRBD2. J was trimmed by 5 bases and V by 0 bases; bases with no gene match: 8. This CDR3 has 17 residues. Germline V gene sequence: CDR1 LGHNA, CDR2 YNFKEQ. For the CDR3, the DNA is TGTGCCAGCAGCCAAGAGGCGACTAGCGTATGGACCGGGGAGCTGTTTTTT. This translates into CASSQEATSVWTGELFF.

At least ten counts were recorded for this clonotype. This chain links TRBV5-6 with TRBJ2-5; D not resolved. This CDR3 is 12 amino acids long. Germline V gene sequence: CDR1 SGHDT, CDR2 YYEEEE. Trimming shortened V by 5 bases and J by 5 bases, and 10 bases separated the two germline ends. The CDR3 loop reads CASSGQLETQYF. The CDR3 DNA reads as TGTGCCAGCAGTGGTCAGCTGGAGACCCAGTACTTC.

The table lists this clonotype with many counts. V and J are TRBV29-1 and TRBJ2-7, with 7 nucleotides matching TRBD1. V lost 4 bases and J lost 5; bases outside the gene matches: 2. This CDR3 comprises 11 residues. CDR1 SQVTM and CDR2 ANQGSEA come from the germline V gene. This chain's CDR3 is CSVGQGNEQYF. As DNA, the CDR3 is TGCAGCGTTGGACAGGGCAACGAGCAGTACTTC.